These T cell receptor beta chains were read from a single sample in a study of blood T cell repertoires in COVID-19. The assay was immunoSEQ multiplex PCR, and TCRdb's table has in-frame clones only and misses some. This sample has tens of thousands of clones, with around four fifths found just once. The sequenced material came from peripheral blood. The receptors derive from a human donor in a cohort sampled during active COVID-19. The CDR3 runs from the conserved cysteine through the conserved F or W. D genes are given only for firm matches. Not all rows give a size; the values are once, few, many and, for expanded clones, a class.

v_call	d_call	clone_size	j_call	cdr3_aa	cdr3_nt
TRBV10-2	TRBD1	NA	TRBJ2-1	CASSETRQGSGEQFF	TGCGCCAGCAGTGAGACCCGACAGGGATCGGGTGAGCAGTTCTTC
TRBV10-2	NA	NA	TRBJ2-1	CASRYYNEQFF	TGCGCCAGCAGGTACTACAATGAGCAGTTCTTC
TRBV11-2	NA	NA	TRBJ2-1	CASQEALASNEQFF	TGTGCCAGCCAAGAGGCACTGGCGAGCAATGAGCAGTTCTTC
TRBV18	TRBD1	NA	TRBJ2-7	CASSPTGTYSYEQYF	TGTGCCAGCTCGCCGACAGGGACGTACTCCTACGAGCAGTACTTC
TRBV9	TRBD2	NA	TRBJ2-1	CASSATGTSGSEQFF	TGTGCCAGCAGCGCAACCGGGACTAGCGGCAGTGAGCAGTTCTTC
TRBV10-1	TRBD1	NA	TRBJ2-1	CASSESGDSYNEQFF	TGCGCCAGCAGTGAGTCAGGGGACAGCTACAATGAGCAGTTCTTC
TRBV28	TRBD1	NA	TRBJ2-7	CASSLSDRGYEQYF	TGTGCCAGCAGTTTATCGGACAGGGGTTACGAGCAGTACTTC
TRBV19	NA	few	TRBJ1-1	CASSIPVQGAEAFF	TGTGCCAGTAGTATTCCAGTACAGGGAGCTGAAGCTTTCTTT
TRBV11-2	TRBD1	NA	TRBJ1-1	CASSGTGLNTEAFF	TGTGCCAGCAGCGGGACAGGGCTAAACACTGAAGCTTTCTTT
TRBV15	NA	NA	TRBJ1-1	CATSRDNGGDTEAFF	TGTGCCACCAGCAGAGATAACGGAGGGGACACTGAAGCTTTCTTT
TRBV27	NA	few	TRBJ1-6	CASSLSERSPLHF	TGTGCCAGCAGTTTATCGGAGCGTTCACCCCTCCACTTT
TRBV30	NA	NA	TRBJ1-2	CAWSEMQGWDGYTF	TGTGCCTGGAGTGAAATGCAGGGGTGGGACGGCTACACCTTC
TRBV10-3	NA	few	TRBJ2-7	CAIRTGAPEQYF	TGTGCCATCAGGACAGGAGCCCCGGAGCAGTACTTC
TRBV4-3	NA	NA	TRBJ1-4	CASSPSTNEKLFF	TGCGCCAGCAGCCCAAGCACCAATGAAAAACTGTTTTTT
TRBV27	NA	NA	TRBJ2-2	CASSFSGGGTGELFF	TGTGCCAGCAGTTTCTCGGGGGGCGGGACCGGGGAGCTGTTTTTT
TRBV5-1	TRBD2	NA	TRBJ2-3	CASSAGTSGFRTDTQYF	TGCGCCAGCAGCGCCGGGACTAGCGGGTTTAGGACAGATACGCAGTATTTT
TRBV7-8	NA	NA	TRBJ1-2	CASSLVGGRNYGYTF	TGTGCCAGCAGCTTAGTAGGAGGGAGAAACTATGGCTACACCTTC
TRBV6-1	TRBD2	NA	TRBJ2-1	CASSEGVAGAKFF	TGTGCCAGCAGTGAAGGGGTAGCGGGAGCGAAGTTCTTC
TRBV19	TRBD1	NA	TRBJ1-5	CASMVQGESPQHF	TGTGCCAGTATGGTCCAGGGGGAATCGCCCCAGCATTTT
TRBV2	NA	NA	TRBJ2-7	CASSEALLSLVRGFSYEQYF	TGTGCCAGCAGTGAAGCGCTTCTTAGTCTCGTACGGGGATTCTCCTACGAGCAGTACTTC
TRBV9	NA	NA	TRBJ2-2	CASSVAADEHRGAVF	TGTGCCAGCAGCGTAGCGGCAGACGAACACCGGGGAGCTGTTTTT
TRBV6-2/TRBV6-3	TRBD2	NA	TRBJ2-5	CASSYRSGGVRETQYF	TGTGCCAGCAGTTACAGATCGGGAGGGGTTCGGGAGACCCAGTACTTC
TRBV10-3	TRBD1	few	TRBJ1-4	CAISDATGATNEKLFF	TGTGCCATCAGTGACGCGACAGGGGCAACTAATGAAAAACTGTTTTTT
TRBV7-9	NA	once	TRBJ1-4	CASSLLRASIDRNEKLFF	TGTGCCAGCAGCTTACTACGAGCCTCAATAGACAGAAATGAAAAACTGTTTTTT
TRBV7-3	TRBD1	NA	TRBJ2-6	CASSHTGGTGANVLTF	TGTGCCAGCAGTCATACAGGGGGCACTGGGGCCAACGTCCTGACTTTC
TRBV28	NA	few	TRBJ1-1	CASSFGAGTSRSETFF	NA
TRBV5-1	NA	NA	TRBJ2-7	CASRVTESSYEQYF	TGCGCCAGCAGAGTTACAGAGAGCTCCTACGAGCAGTACTTC
TRBV3-1/TRBV3-2	TRBD1	few	TRBJ2-7	CASSQRDRGGLEQYF	TGTGCCAGCAGCCAACGGGACAGGGGAGGGCTGGAGCAGTACTTC
TRBV19	NA	NA	TRBJ2-4	CASSIEIVSNIQYF	TGTGCCAGTAGTATAGAGATAGTCTCTAACATTCAGTACTTC
TRBV7-9	NA	NA	TRBJ1-4	CASSLRTRANEKLFF	TGTGCCAGCAGCTTGAGGACTCGAGCTAATGAAAAACTGTTTTTT
TRBV5-6	TRBD1	NA	TRBJ1-5	CASSEGGHQPQHF	TGTGCCAGCAGCGAAGGGGGCCATCAGCCCCAGCATTTT
TRBV3-1/TRBV3-2	NA	NA	TRBJ2-2	CASSRGSPSGGGYTGELFF	TGTGCCAGCAGCCGGGGTTCGCCTAGCGGAGGGGGGTACACCGGGGAGCTGTTTTTT
TRBV6-2/TRBV6-3	NA	medium-sized	TRBJ1-1	CASSYTAGVNTEAFF	TGTGCCAGCAGTTACACTGCCGGGGTGAACACTGAAGCTTTCTTT
TRBV9	NA	NA	TRBJ1-3	CASSPRGSSSGNTIYF	TGTGCCAGCAGCCCAAGGGGCAGCTCCTCTGGAAACACCATATATTTT
TRBV12-3/TRBV12-4	TRBD1	NA	TRBJ1-1	CASSLDRDSEAFF	TGTGCCAGCAGTCTAGACAGGGATTCTGAAGCTTTCTTT
TRBV5-6	TRBD1	few	TRBJ1-6	CASSITPGQGYSPLHF	TGTGCCAGCAGTATCACGCCGGGACAGGGCTATTCACCCCTCCACTTT
TRBV19	NA	NA	TRBJ2-1	CASKSVEVSSYNEQFF	TGTGCCAGTAAGTCGGTCGAAGTAAGCTCCTACAATGAGCAGTTCTTC
TRBV6-5	NA	NA	TRBJ1-1	CATTYEIAEAFF	TGTGCCACGACATATGAAATTGCTGAAGCTTTCTTT
TRBV6-5	NA	NA	TRBJ1-4	CASRTRHLTNEKLFF	TGTGCCAGCAGGACCCGACATCTAACTAATGAAAAACTGTTTTTT
TRBV7-2	TRBD1	once	TRBJ1-2	CASSQDPGGIWGYTF	TGTGCCAGCAGTCAGGACCCAGGGGGCATTTGGGGCTACACCTTC
TRBV6-2/TRBV6-3	TRBD2	NA	TRBJ2-3	CASSYISGGAQDTQYF	TGTGCCAGCAGTTATATTAGCGGGGGGGCCCAAGATACGCAGTATTTT
TRBV2	TRBD1	NA	TRBJ2-4	CASSEESGGAKNIQYF	TGTGCCAGCAGTGAAGAGTCAGGGGGAGCCAAAAACATTCAGTACTTC
TRBV2	NA	NA	TRBJ2-3	CASSLLRGGTDTQYF	TGTGCCAGCAGCCTGCTCAGGGGAGGCACAGATACGCAGTATTTT
TRBV28	TRBD1	NA	TRBJ1-2	CASSGTGAPLLYGYTF	TGTGCCAGCAGTGGGACAGGGGCCCCGTTATTGTATGGCTACACCTTC
TRBV5-1	NA	NA	TRBJ2-3	CASNPAGVTDTQYF	TGCGCCAGCAATCCAGCGGGCGTCACAGATACGCAGTATTTT
TRBV4-2	NA	NA	TRBJ1-1	CASSQGGGGKKNTEAFF	TGTGCCAGCAGCCAAGGAGGGGGGGGCAAAAAGAACACTGAAGCTTTCTTT
TRBV28	NA	NA	TRBJ1-2	CASSFSDRNYGYTF	TGTGCCAGCAGTTTTAGTGACAGGAACTATGGCTACACCTTC
TRBV7-2	NA	NA	TRBJ2-5	CASSFALETQYF	TGTGCCAGCAGCTTTGCGTTGGAGACCCAGTACTTC
TRBV4-3	NA	NA	TRBJ2-7	CASSQEARQWSSYEQYF	TGCGCCAGCAGCCAAGAGGCCCGACAGTGGAGCTCCTACGAGCAGTACTTC
TRBV19	NA	once	TRBJ1-5	CASRPGEEFNQPQHF	TGTGCCAGTAGGCCGGGTGAGGAATTCAATCAGCCCCAGCATTTT